These T cell receptor beta chains were read from a single sample in a study of T cells after yellow fever vaccination. Via MiXCR, TCRdb re-called the 5' RACE reads, giving one row per CDR3 protein. The table records some 240,000 distinct CDR3 sequences, about 5.2% of them present only once. The sample in question was CD4+ T cells sorted from PBMCs, obtained on the day of the yellow fever booster vaccination. The origin of the receptors is a man aged 18 to 29 who received the YFV17D yellow fever vaccine. The CDR3 runs from the conserved cysteine through the conserved F or W. Each record gives: CDR3 length, D gene, clone size, V gene, J gene, CDR3 protein, CDR3 DNA. D genes are given only for firm matches. Part of the rows lack a size; the others show once, few, many or a class for expanded clones.

12	-	-	TRBV25-1	TRBJ2-7	CASRGPGAEQYF	TGTGCCAGCAGGGGCCCCGGAGCCGAGCAGTACTTC
15	-	-	TRBV5-1	TRBJ1-2	CASIRDPTFNYGYTF	TGCGCCAGCATAAGGGATCCTACCTTCAACTATGGCTACACCTTC
13	TRBD1	few	TRBV20-1	TRBJ2-7	CSASIDRAYEQYF	TGCAGTGCGAGCATCGACAGGGCATACGAGCAGTACTTC
14	-	few	TRBV3-1	TRBJ1-2	CASSQSGGSGGYTF	TGTGCCAGCAGCCAATCGGGGGGCTCTGGTGGCTACACCTTC
17	TRBD2	-	TRBV15	TRBJ2-5	CATLNGGARGLVETQYF	TGTGCCACCCTCAACGGGGGGGCACGGGGCTTGGTGGAGACCCAGTACTTC
12	-	-	TRBV2	TRBJ1-2	CASSESVSGYTF	TGTGCCAGCAGTGAATCCGTATCTGGCTACACCTTC
14	TRBD1	-	TRBV24-1	TRBJ2-2	CATRPGQGAGELFF	TGTGCCACCAGGCCGGGACAGGGGGCCGGGGAGCTGTTTTTT
16	-	-	TRBV5-1	TRBJ1-2	CASSDIPGDPNYGYTF	TGCGCCAGCAGCGACATCCCAGGAGACCCTAACTATGGCTACACCTTC
16	TRBD2	-	TRBV7-8	TRBJ2-2	CASSPIGGANTGELFF	TGTGCCAGCAGCCCTATCGGGGGGGCGAACACCGGGGAGCTGTTTTTT
15	-	-	TRBV6-5	TRBJ1-1	CASSYGYLVRTEAFF	TGTGCCAGCAGTTACGGTTATTTGGTGAGGACTGAAGCTTTCTTT
16	-	few	TRBV5-6	TRBJ2-2	CASSFDPGLNTGELFF	TGTGCCAGCAGCTTCGACCCGGGACTTAACACCGGGGAGCTGTTTTTT
17	-	once	TRBV14	TRBJ2-7	CASSQPLEWGNSYEQYF	TGTGCCAGCAGCCAGCCTTTGGAGTGGGGTAATTCCTACGAGCAGTACTTC
14	-	few	TRBV3-1	TRBJ2-7	CASSQDRGSGEQYF	TGTGCCAGCAGCCAAGACCGGGGCTCGGGGGAGCAGTACTTC
15	-	-	TRBV5-1	TRBJ2-5	CASSDAQGRQETQYF	TGCGCCAGCAGCGACGCACAGGGGAGGCAAGAGACCCAGTACTTC
15	-	-	TRBV20-1	TRBJ2-2	CSASPTTTRTGELFF	TGCAGTGCAAGCCCGACAACGACACGTACCGGGGAGCTGTTTTTT
18	-	few	TRBV5-8	TRBJ1-5	CASSLAWGSRRGNQPQHF	TGTGCCAGCAGCTTGGCATGGGGCAGTAGGAGGGGGAATCAGCCCCAGCATTTT
18	-	few	TRBV10-3	TRBJ2-6	CAISEMIGRTSGANVLTF	TGTGCCATCAGTGAGATGATCGGGCGGACCTCTGGGGCCAACGTCCTGACTTTC
15	TRBD2	-	TRBV4-3	TRBJ2-1	CASSPAGTSLNEQFF	TGCGCCAGCAGCCCGGCCGGGACTAGCCTCAATGAGCAGTTCTTC
14	TRBD2	few	TRBV5-1	TRBJ2-3	CASSLTTSADTQYF	TGCGCCAGCAGCTTGACCACTAGCGCGGATACGCAGTATTTT
14	-	many	TRBV5-1	TRBJ1-1	CASSLEAGDTEAFF	TGCGCCAGCAGCTTGGAGGCAGGGGACACTGAAGCTTTCTTT
11	-	few	TRBV7-9	TRBJ1-1	CASSADTEAFF	TGTGCCAGCAGCGCGGATACTGAAGCTTTCTTT
13	-	few	TRBV6-2/TRBV6-3	TRBJ1-2	CASSTRVNYGYTF	TGTGCCAGCAGTACCAGGGTTAACTATGGCTACACCTTC
14	-	-	TRBV12-3/TRBV12-4	TRBJ1-3	CASSDRTSGNTIYF	TGTGCCAGCAGTGACCGTACCTCTGGAAACACCATATATTTT
17	TRBD1	-	TRBV15	TRBJ2-7	CATSRLVDRGKPYEQYF	TGTGCCACCAGCAGACTCGTTGACAGGGGGAAGCCCTACGAGCAGTACTTC
17	TRBD1	few	TRBV6-1	TRBJ1-1	CASSEYSQGTLNTEAFF	TGTGCCAGCAGTGAGTATTCACAGGGGACCTTGAACACTGAAGCTTTCTTT
11	-	few	TRBV5-4	TRBJ2-1	CASSSWNEQFF	TGTGCCAGCAGCTCCTGGAATGAGCAGTTCTTC
12	-	many	TRBV12-3/TRBV12-4	TRBJ1-2	CASSLQGIGYTF	TGTGCCAGCAGTTTACAGGGAATAGGCTACACCTTC
16	TRBD1	few	TRBV5-4	TRBJ2-2	CASSSKSDRANGELFF	TGTGCCAGCAGCTCAAAATCAGACAGGGCTAACGGGGAGCTGTTTTTT
16	TRBD1	many	TRBV4-2	TRBJ2-3	CASSLDRPPSTDTQYF	TGTGCCAGCAGCCTGGACAGGCCACCTAGCACAGATACGCAGTATTTT
15	TRBD1	many	TRBV5-6	TRBJ2-4	CASSLTTGAVNIQYF	TGTGCCAGCAGCTTAACAACAGGGGCGGTAAACATTCAGTACTTC
15	-	many	TRBV6-5	TRBJ1-2	CASSYSNGGHYGYTF	TGTGCCAGCAGTTACTCGAATGGGGGGCATTATGGCTACACCTTC
14	TRBD1	few	TRBV7-6	TRBJ2-2	CASSQTGATGELFF	TGTGCCAGCAGCCAAACAGGGGCCACCGGGGAGCTGTTTTTT
15	-	many	TRBV20-1	TRBJ2-2	CSARRPGGHTGELFF	TGCAGTGCTCGCCGCCCCGGGGGCCACACCGGGGAGCTGTTTTTT
17	TRBD1	-	TRBV5-6	TRBJ1-1	CASSFPPGRGLFTEAFF	TGTGCCAGCAGCTTTCCCCCTGGCAGGGGGCTCTTCACTGAAGCTTTCTTT
16	-	few	TRBV12-3/TRBV12-4	TRBJ1-6	CASSFLAGDYNSPLHF	TGTGCCAGCAGTTTCTTGGCAGGGGACTATAATTCACCCCTCCACTTT
14	-	-	TRBV7-2	TRBJ1-4	CASSSRGLNEKLFF	TGTGCCAGCAGCTCCCGGGGCCTTAATGAAAAACTGTTTTTT
14	TRBD1	-	TRBV29-1	TRBJ2-7	CSVKTGLSSYEQYF	TGCAGCGTAAAGACAGGGCTTAGCTCCTACGAGCAGTACTTC
15	-	many	TRBV18	TRBJ1-3	CASSRGTDSGNTIYF	TGTGCCAGCTCACGGGGGACGGACTCTGGAAACACCATATATTTT
14	TRBD1	few	TRBV5-1	TRBJ2-7	CASSLSGQTYEQYF	TGCGCCAGCAGCCTTTCGGGACAGACTTACGAGCAGTACTTC
13	-	few	TRBV6-1	TRBJ2-3	CASRLTATDTQYF	TGTGCCAGCAGGTTGACAGCAACAGATACGCAGTATTTT
14	-	few	TRBV5-1	TRBJ2-3	CASSSRDLTDTQYF	TGCGCCAGCAGCTCCCGGGACCTCACAGATACGCAGTATTTT
14	-	few	TRBV20-1	TRBJ1-5	CSAKDTFEGQPQHF	TGCAGTGCTAAAGATACCTTCGAGGGTCAGCCCCAGCATTTT
13	-	many	TRBV5-6	TRBJ2-3	CASSFSRGDTQYF	TGTGCCAGCAGCTTCTCTCGTGGAGATACGCAGTATTTT
15	TRBD1	few	TRBV25-1	TRBJ2-5	CASSAGLTGQETQYF	TGTGCCAGCAGTGCCGGTTTGACAGGGCAAGAGACCCAGTACTTC
14	-	-	TRBV7-9	TRBJ2-1	CASTLRGASDEQFF	TGTGCCAGCACCCTCCGGGGGGCGTCTGATGAGCAGTTCTTC
14	-	few	TRBV19	TRBJ2-5	CASSIVGGIETQYF	TGTGCCAGTAGTATAGTAGGAGGGATCGAGACCCAGTACTTC
14	-	many	TRBV4-1	TRBJ1-4	CASSQDVRGEKLFF	TGCGCCAGCAGCCAAGATGTACGAGGCGAAAAACTGTTTTTT
15	TRBD2	few	TRBV19	TRBJ2-2	CASSKGTSRTGELFF	TGTGCCAGTAGTAAGGGGACTAGCCGAACCGGGGAGCTGTTTTTT